The T cell receptor beta chain under discussion was sequenced for a study of blood T cell repertoires in COVID-19. For the study at large: The origin of the acute and convalescent COVID-19 samples was the United States, Italy and Spain. T cells, B-cell-depleted T cells, or PBMCs provided the cDNA or gDNA that served as material.

Deletions cut 2 bases from V and 4 bases from J, with 13 bases between. Germline-derived CDR1 and CDR2 are SGHKS and YYEKEE (reference sequence). CDR3 length equals 14 residues. Original methodology: It was from reference gene primer amplification that nucleated cell counts were estimated. Assay: immunoSEQ multiplex PCR; the TCRdb copy retains only in-frame clones and omits some. That table is the source of V, J and clone size, and D and trimming were worked out from the DNA. The repertoire includes around 70,000 clones, roughly nine tenths of them detected once, and approximately 7.5% sits in the top ten.

The clonotype was recovered from a human donor in a cohort sampled during active COVID-19. The chain uses TRBV5-5 and TRBJ2-7, with D unresolved. The sample was peripheral blood. The CDR3 protein is CASSFAGAGYEQYF. In DNA form, the CDR3 reads TGTGCCAGCAGCTTCGCAGGCGCCGGTTACGAGCAGTACTTC.